This TCR beta chain is from a study of T-cell reconstitution after alpha-beta-depleted transplantation in children. The CDR3 is 19 residues long. Germline V lookup: CDR1 MNHEY, CDR2 SVGEGT. Trimming at V came to 6 bases and at J to 4 bases, leaving 20 bases not matched to a gene. This clonotype was observed at least ten times. Library preparation (for TCRbeta) was performed with unique molecular identifiers. TCRdb re-called the PCR reads through MiXCR, storing one row per CDR3 protein. The top ten hold around 4% of the sample, which has about 610,000 distinct CDR3 sequences, about 10% seen once. The V and J genes are TRBV6-2 or TRBV6-3 and TRBJ2-7, with 11 nucleotides matching TRBD1. This TCR was sampled from a human donor who donated a stem cell graft to a child with acute myeloid leukemia. The source was PBMCs from the stem cell graft donor, collected from the stem cell graft. In DNA form, the CDR3 reads TGTGCCAGCAGCCTCCGCCACTTCCCTCCGGGACAGGGGGGTTACGAGCAGTACTTC. Translating it yields CASSLRHFPPGQGGYEQYF.